This paragraph reports one TCR beta chain. This entry is derived from a study of cytomegalovirus exposure and HLA in healthy donors. V was pared by 0 bases and J by 4 bases, with 5 bases of the junction left unmatched. Germline V gene sequence: CDR1 LGHNA, CDR2 YNFKEQ. The CDR3 runs 16 residues. With 60 Vbeta and 13 Jbeta primers, the PCR was carried out. Clones were sequenced by immunoSEQ multiplex PCR, and TCRdb holds only the in-frame ones, with some missing. The data contain 150,000 to 200,000 clones, under 75% of them singletons. Sample: PBMCs. The origin of this receptor is a man aged 40-49 years in good health and CMV-seropositive. The chain uses TRBV4-2 and TRBJ1-2; TRBD1 aligns across 10 bases. CDR3 sequence (DNA): TGTGCCAGCAGCCAAGATCGACAGGGGGCTACCTATGGCTACACCTTC. This codes for CASSQDRQGATYGYTF.